The clone carrying this TCR beta chain has at least ten counts. The antigen is undetermined. The data originate from a study of breast tumors, draining lymph nodes, adjacent tissues. The CDR3 has 13 amino acids. Trimming stripped 6 bases from V and 7 bases from J, with 12 bases between. Germline CDR1 is LGHDT and CDR2 is YNNKEL (reference sequence). Overall study results and limits: Findings are consistent with lymph node origin and intratumoral expansion of most tumor T cells.

Axillary draining lymph nodes of breast cancer patients supplied the node samples. From the multiplex PCR reads, TCRdb called clonotypes with MiXCR, one entry per CDR3 protein. The sample gives about 170,000 distinct CDR3 sequences, 30% to 35% of which show up once; about 4.1% is in the top ten. The origin of this receptor is a female donor with breast cancer. Some clones in this sample may be carry-over from other donors' samples. The chain employs TRBV3-1 and TRBJ2-2; D remains unclear. The sample comprised axillary lymph node tissue. CDR3: CASRQRVRGELFF. The CDR3 bases are TGTGCCAGCAGGCAAAGAGTTCGCGGGGAGCTGTTTTTT.